This T cell receptor beta chain was captured by sequencing in a study of T cells after yellow fever vaccination. Whole-study context: SMART-Seq v4 Ultra Low Input prepared libraries from low-cell fractions. Study conclusions and caveats: CD4 and CD8 compartments shared a small share of clonotypes. Boosting was followed by the reappearance of most primary-vaccination clones (approximately 95% CD4, under 90% CD8).

V was trimmed by 1 base and J by 4 bases, leaving 10 bases between them. There are 15 residues in the CDR3. Germline V gene data show CDR1 as LNHNV and CDR2 as YYDKDF (reference sequence). In its sample, this clonotype was seen a few times. Its cognate antigen is unknown. The study made its TCR cDNA through 5'RACE template switching. That step introduced a universal primer site along with UMIs. TCRdb reanalysed the 5' RACE reads using MiXCR and keeps one entry per CDR3 protein. The sample shows a few hundred thousand distinct CDR3 sequences, around 4.4% of them seen only once. The origin of this receptor is a man younger than 35 who received the YFV17D yellow fever vaccine. The chain employs TRBV15 and TRBJ2-2; D may match TRBD1 or TRBD2 (5 bases each). The starting material was PBMCs, obtained 15 days after the yellow fever booster vaccination. CDR3 sequence reads: CATSRAGAGTGELFF. CDR3 sequence (DNA): TGTGCCACCAGCAGAGCCGGGGCAGGCACCGGGGAGCTGTTTTTT.